Listed below are T cell receptor beta chains from one sample, sequenced in a study of long-term antiretroviral therapy in people with HIV. Only in-frame clones appear in the TCRdb table, and some are missing; sequencing was by immunoSEQ multiplex PCR. This table has around 23,000 clones, 81% appearing once. Material: unsorted PBMCs, obtained at the start of antiretroviral therapy, before treatment. All receptors come from a woman in her late teens or twenties with HIV. Each CDR3 is given with its conserved first and last residue. Fields, in order: CDR3 length, J gene, clone size, D gene, V gene, CDR3 protein, CDR3 DNA. A D gene is named only where the DNA matches it firmly. The size entry is marked missing in some rows and otherwise reads once, few, many or a size class.

12 | TRBJ2-7 | NA | NA | TRBV6-5 | CASSPGAYEQYF | TGTGCCAGCAGTCCCGGGGCCTACGAGCAGTACTTC
11 | TRBJ2-7 | NA | NA | TRBV28 | CASSQEGEQYF | TGTGCCAGCAGCCAAGAGGGGGAGCAGTACTTC
16 | TRBJ1-4 | once | NA | TRBV15 | CATSRGDWYSHEKLFF | TGTGCCACCAGCAGAGGGGACTGGTATTCCCATGAAAAACTGTTTTTT
11 | TRBJ2-7 | NA | NA | TRBV5-6 | CASTSDYEQYF | TGTGCCAGCACTTCAGACTACGAGCAGTACTTC
11 | TRBJ1-2 | NA | NA | TRBV29-1 | CSGLLNYGYTF | TGCAGCGGGCTTCTAAACTATGGCTACACCTTC
20 | TRBJ2-2 | once | TRBD2 | TRBV19 | CASSIGGWGRLAGDTGELFF | TGTGCCAGTAGTATTGGTGGCTGGGGACGACTAGCGGGTGACACCGGGGAGCTGTTTTTT
16 | TRBJ2-1 | NA | NA | TRBV6-4 | CASSDSTLREINEQFF | TGTGCCAGCAGTGACTCAACGCTTAGGGAGATCAATGAGCAGTTCTTC
15 | TRBJ2-7 | NA | TRBD2 | TRBV10-2 | CASRSGSGISYEQYF | TGCGCCAGCAGGAGCGGGAGCGGGATCTCCTACGAGCAGTACTTC
14 | TRBJ1-4 | NA | NA | TRBV2 | CASAPHNANEKLFF | TGTGCCAGCGCGCCCCACAATGCTAATGAAAAACTGTTTTTT
16 | TRBJ2-5 | NA | TRBD1 | TRBV9 | CASSVDPSGTGETQYF | TGTGCCAGCAGCGTAGACCCATCCGGGACAGGGGAGACCCAGTACTTC